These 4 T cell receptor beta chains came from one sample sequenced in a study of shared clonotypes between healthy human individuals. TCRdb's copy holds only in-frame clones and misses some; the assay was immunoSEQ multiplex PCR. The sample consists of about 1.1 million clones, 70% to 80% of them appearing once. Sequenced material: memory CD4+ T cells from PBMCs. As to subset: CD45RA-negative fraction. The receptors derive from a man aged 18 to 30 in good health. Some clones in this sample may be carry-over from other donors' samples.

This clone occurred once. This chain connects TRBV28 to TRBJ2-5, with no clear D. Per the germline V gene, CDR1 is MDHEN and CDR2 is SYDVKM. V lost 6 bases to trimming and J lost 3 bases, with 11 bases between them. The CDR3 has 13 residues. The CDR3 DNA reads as TGTGCCAGCAGAAAACTGGCGAAAGAGACCCAGTACTTC. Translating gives CASRKLAKETQYF.

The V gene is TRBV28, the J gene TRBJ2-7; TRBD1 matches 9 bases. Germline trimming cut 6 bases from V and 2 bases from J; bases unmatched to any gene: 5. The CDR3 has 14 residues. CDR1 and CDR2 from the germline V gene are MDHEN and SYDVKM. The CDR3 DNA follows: TGTGCCAGCAGAGCAAGGACAGGGGCCTACGAGCAGTACTTC. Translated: CASRARTGAYEQYF.

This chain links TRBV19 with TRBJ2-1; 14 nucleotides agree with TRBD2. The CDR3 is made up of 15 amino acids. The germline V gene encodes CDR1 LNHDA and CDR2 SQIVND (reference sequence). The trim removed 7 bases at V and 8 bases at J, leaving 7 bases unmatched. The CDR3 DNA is TGTGCCAGTACTAGTGGGACTAGCGGGAGATATGAGCAGTTCTTC. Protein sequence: CASTSGTSGRYEQFF.

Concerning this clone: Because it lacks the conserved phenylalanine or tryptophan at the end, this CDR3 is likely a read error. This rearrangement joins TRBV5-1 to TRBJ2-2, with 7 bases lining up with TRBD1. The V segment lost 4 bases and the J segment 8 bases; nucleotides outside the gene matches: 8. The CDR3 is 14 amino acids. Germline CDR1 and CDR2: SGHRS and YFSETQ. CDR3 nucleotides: TGCGCCAGCAGCCTCGGGACAGTTGTAGGGGAGCTGTTTCTT. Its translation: CASSLGTVVGELFL.